Following are 12 T cell receptor beta chains from one sample sequenced in a study of shared clonotypes between healthy human individuals. Naive CD8 cells lacked CD45RO and underwent positive selection for CCR7, leaving out terminally differentiated effector memory CD45RA+ cells. Measured with immunoSEQ multiplex PCR; TCRdb has only the in-frame clones, and not every one. The top ten hold 0.3% of the sample, which has 600,000 or so clones, roughly 98% seen once. The specimen was naive CD8+ T cells sorted from blood. The receptors come from a young man in good health.

This chain joins TRBV15 and TRBJ1-2; 7 bases map to TRBD1. Per the germline V gene, CDR1 is LNHNV and CDR2 is YYDKDF (reference sequence). There are 16 residues in the CDR3. With 1 base clipped from V and 7 bases from J, the junction kept 12 bases outside the gene matches. The CDR3 coding sequence is TGTGCCACCAGCAGAGCCCACGACCCCACAGGGGCTGGCTACACCTTC. The encoded protein is CATSRAHDPTGAGYTF.

V and J are TRBV5-6 and TRBJ1-2; D is ambiguous. V was shortened by 2 bases and J by 7 bases, with 6 bases between the two germline ends. The CDR3 sequence is 11 residues long. Germline V lookup: CDR1 SGHDT, CDR2 YYEEEE. CDR3 coding DNA: TGTGCCAGCAGCTTTGGGTTTGGCTACACCTTC. Amino acid sequence: CASSFGFGYTF.

J is TRBJ2-7 and V is TRBV4-1, with 9 bases fitting TRBD2. Germline CDR1 MGHRA, CDR2 YSYEKL. This CDR3 has 15 residues. Trimming removed 1 base from V and 4 bases from J; junction bases left unmatched: 5. CDR3 in amino acids: CASSQVAGAGYEQYF. The CDR3 nucleotides read TGCGCCAGCAGCCAAGTAGCGGGAGCGGGTTACGAGCAGTACTTC.

This clone showed up just once. This sequence joins TRBV18 and TRBJ1-5; D is ambiguous. This CDR3 is 14 amino acids long. The germline V and J ends were trimmed by 2 bases and 0 bases, with 5 bases remaining between them. CDR1 is KGHSH and CDR2 is LQKENI in the germline V gene. The CDR3 spells CASSPKVSNQPQHF. The CDR3 region has the DNA TGTGCCAGCTCACCAAAGGTTAGCAATCAGCCCCAGCATTTT.

This chain links TRBV27 with TRBJ1-1; tentative D call: TRBD1 (6 bases). CDR1 and CDR2 from the germline V gene are MNHEY and SMNVEV (reference sequence). The CDR3 sequence is 15 residues long. V gave up 5 bases and J gave up 2 bases, with 15 bases separating them. CDR3 amino acids: CASSTSGAVNTEAFF. CDR3 coding DNA: TGTGCCAGCAGTACCTCGGGGGCGGTCAACACTGAAGCTTTCTTT.

The V gene is TRBV7-9, the J gene TRBJ2-1, with D hard to call. V was pared by 4 bases and J by 10 bases, with 11 bases between. Germline assignment: CDR1 SEHNR and CDR2 FQNEAQ (reference sequence). The CDR3 sequence is 12 residues long. The DNA for the CDR3 is TGTGCCAGCAGCTGGGTCCCCGGCGAGCAGTTCTTC. Protein product: CASSWVPGEQFF.

V and J are TRBV13 and TRBJ2-1; 11 nucleotides agree with TRBD1. The CDR3 contains 17 residues. From germline, CDR1 is PRHDT and CDR2 FYEKMQ (reference sequence). Losses at the gene ends were 3 bases for V and 1 base for J; bases not matched to a gene: 5. As DNA, the CDR3 is TGTGCCAGCAGCTTCCTCGGGGACAGGGGGTCCTACAATGAGCAGTTCTTC. Its protein product is CASSFLGDRGSYNEQFF.

The chain employs TRBV13 and TRBJ1-1, with TRBD1 as a possible D gene (5 bases). V was pared by 0 bases and J by 3 bases, with 11 bases between. The CDR3 is 15 residues long. Germline lookup yields CDR1 PRHDT and CDR2 FYEKMQ (reference sequence). CDR3 residues: CASSLGPWGDTEAFF. The CDR3 DNA is TGTGCCAGCAGCTTAGGACCATGGGGGGACACTGAAGCTTTCTTT.

V usage is TRBV9 and J usage is TRBJ2-2, with a possible D match to TRBD1 (5 bases). The V end was cut by 0 bases, the J end by 2 bases, with 11 bases between. This CDR3 spans 16 amino acids. Germline V gene data show CDR1 as SGDLS and CDR2 as YYNGEE. The CDR3 here is CASSVGMGPNTGELFF. In DNA form, the CDR3 reads TGTGCCAGCAGCGTAGGTATGGGGCCCAACACCGGGGAGCTGTTTTTT.

The chain joins TRBV4-1 to TRBJ2-7; TRBD1 aligns across 7 bases. Germline CDR1 and CDR2: MGHRA and YSYEKL. V lost 4 bases to trimming and J lost 2 bases; unmatched junction nucleotides: 11. The CDR3 runs to 16 residues. CDR3 amino acids: CASSPHDRALAYEQYF. As DNA, the CDR3 is TGCGCCAGCAGCCCCCATGACAGGGCCCTAGCCTACGAGCAGTACTTC.

This sequence joins TRBV27 and TRBJ2-4; D is uncertain. Germline lookup yields CDR1 MNHEY and CDR2 SMNVEV (reference sequence). Deletions cut 2 bases from V and 5 bases from J, with 7 bases between. The length of the CDR3 is 13 residues. For the CDR3, the DNA is TGTGCCAGCAGTTTAGGGTTCCAAAACATTCAGTACTTC. Encoded protein: CASSLGFQNIQYF.

This clone has only one observation. The chain carries TRBV5-4 and TRBJ2-5; the match to TRBD1 covers 11 bases. Germline V CDR1 and CDR2: SGHNT, YYREEE (reference sequence). The CDR3 sequence is 15 residues long. The V and J ends lost 0 bases and 4 bases, in that order; junction bases with no gene match: 2. This CDR3 is CASSLGTGGGETQYF. DNA of the CDR3: TGTGCCAGCAGCTTGGGGACAGGGGGCGGAGAGACCCAGTACTTC. Supplemented by reference TRBV5-4 and TRBJ2-5, the full variable domain reads ETGVTQSPTHLIKTRGQQVTLRCSSQSGHNTVSWYQQALGQGPQFIFQYYREEENGRGNFPPRFSGLQFPNYSSELNVNALELDDSALYLCASSLGTGGGETQYFGPGTRLLVL.